This TCR beta chain was recovered during a study of blood T cells in healthy people across ages. Concerning this clonotype: Its matching antigen is unknown.

Findings and caveats of the study: Whereas aged donors had fewer naive CD4+ cells, long-lived donors had more of them and higher diversity. In these data, TCR beta diversity tracked strongly with naive T cell percentage. The study lacked donor CMV status, which possibly confounded expanded clonotype changes.

A second PCR, run for about 6 to 12 cycles, used a sample-barcoded 5' primer plus a J-beta primer mix. TCRdb itself ran the 5' RACE reads through MiXCR, one entry per CDR3 protein. The profile shows about 800,000 distinct CDR3 sequences, about 47% of them singletons. Per sample, extraction of total RNA gave at least 6 micrograms in every case. Sequenced sample: blood. This clonotype was obtained from a man aged 80 or over in good health.

The CDR3 region is CAIDTSGRGHEQFF. The CDR3 coding sequence is TGTGCCATCGATACTAGCGGGAGAGGTCATGAGCAGTTCTTC. The V gene is TRBV10-3, the J gene TRBJ2-1, with TRBD2 matching 11 bases. The CDR3 has 14 residues. The V gene end was trimmed by 8 bases and the J gene end by 8 bases; junction bases not matched to a gene: 8. Germline CDR1 and CDR2: ENHRY and SYGVKD.